Described below is a single TCR beta chain sequence and its context. This sample stems from a study of immune evolution from preneoplasia to lung adenocarcinoma. Per the germline V gene, CDR1 is MNHNY and CDR2 is SVGAGI (reference sequence). Trimming cost V 0 bases and J 2 bases, with 7 bases left between them. This CDR3 spans 14 amino acids. TCRdb's table, derived via immunoSEQ multiplex PCR, lists solely in-frame clones and lacks some. The sample gives some 6,200 clones, about 85% of which show up once; roughly 20% is in the top ten. The chain is built from TRBV6-6 and TRBJ2-5; D remains unclear. This TCR was sampled from a person aged 60-80 years with lung adenocarcinoma. The sequencing input was FFPE adjacent normal lung tissue. CDR3 in amino acids: CASSYSARQETQYF. The CDR3 DNA sequence: TGTGCCAGCAGTTACTCTGCCAGACAAGAGACCCAGTACTTC.